The 24 T cell receptor beta chains given below trace back to one sample, sequenced in a study of shared clonotypes between healthy human individuals. Libraries were prepared by immunoSEQ multiplex PCR; TCRdb keeps only in-frame clonotypes and omits some of them. The table shows almost 700,000 clones, with approximately 90% occurring only once. CD45RO-negative CD8 cells positively selected for CCR7 made up the naive population, which excluded terminally differentiated effector memory CD45RA+ cells. The sequenced sample was naive CD8+ T cells sorted from blood. Receptor source: a man aged 25 to 40 in good health.

For this clone: Compared with germline, one end of the junction differs, possibly owing to a read error. V is TRBV20-1 and J is TRBJ2-7, with a weak D call TRBD2 (5 bases). This CDR3 is built from 11 residues. Per the germline V gene, CDR1 is DFQATT and CDR2 is SNEGSKA (reference sequence). The CDR3 nucleotides are TGCAGTGCTAGAGATGACGGGGAGCATTACTTC. The encoded protein is CSARDDGEHYF.

The genes are TRBV7-3 and TRBJ2-2; no firm D call. The CDR3 has 13 amino acids. V gave up 5 bases and J gave up 3 bases, with 7 bases separating them. Germline V CDR1 and CDR2: SGHTA, FQGTGA. Here the CDR3 reads CASSPQHTGELFF. The CDR3 nucleotides are TGTGCCAGCAGCCCCCAGCACACCGGGGAGCTGTTTTTT. Looking up the rest from reference TRBV7-3 and TRBJ2-2 gives the full variable domain: GAGVSQTPSNKVTEKGKYVELRCDPISGHTALYWYRQSLGQGPEFLIYFQGTGAADDSGLPNDRFFAVRPEGSVSTLKIQRTERGDSAVYLCASSPQHTGELFFGEGSRLTVL.

The V call is TRBV7-6, the J call TRBJ2-7, with TRBD1 matching 8 bases. Germline V gene data show CDR1 as SGHVS and CDR2 as FNYEAQ. Trimming removed 5 bases from V and 3 bases from J; junction bases left unmatched: 6. The CDR3 extends over 14 amino acids. The CDR3 is CASSQGQDDYEQYF. Here the CDR3 DNA reads TGTGCCAGCAGCCAGGGACAGGACGACTACGAGCAGTACTTC.

The V and J genes are TRBV6-1 and TRBJ2-1; the match to TRBD2 covers 11 bases. The CDR3 covers 13 residues. V gave up 4 bases and J gave up 10 bases; unmatched junction bases: 3. Germline assignment: CDR1 MNHNS and CDR2 SASEGT. CDR3 region: CASSGLAGGEQFF. The CDR3 DNA is TGTGCCAGCAGTGGGCTAGCGGGGGGCGAGCAGTTCTTC.

The rearrangement joins TRBV2 to TRBJ2-2, with 10 bases identical to TRBD1. The CDR3 consists of 14 residues. From germline, CDR1 is SNHLY and CDR2 FYNNEI. Unmatched junction bases numbered 5, after V lost 7 bases and J lost 6 bases. This CDR3 is CASTPGQGSGELFF. The CDR3 nucleotides are TGTGCCAGCACCCCGGGACAGGGGTCCGGGGAGCTGTTTTTT.

This chain links TRBV15 with TRBJ2-1, with D unresolved. The CDR3 totals 13 residues. Looked up from germline, CDR1 is LNHNV and CDR2 is YYDKDF (reference sequence). The V end was cut by 0 bases, the J end by 6 bases, with 6 bases between. The CDR3 DNA sequence: TGTGCCACCAGCAGAGATCAGGTCAATGAGCAGTTCTTC. Protein sequence: CATSRDQVNEQFF.

The chain is built from TRBV30 and TRBJ1-1; D gene uncertain. V was pared by 0 bases and J by 5 bases, with 10 bases between. The CDR3 has 13 residues. The germline V gene encodes CDR1 GTSNPN and CDR2 SVGIG (reference sequence). CDR3 sequence: CAWSVTAITEAFF. The CDR3 DNA reads as TGTGCCTGGAGTGTAACAGCAATAACTGAAGCTTTCTTT. The complete variable domain, with remaining parts taken from reference TRBV30 and TRBJ1-1, reads SQTIHQWPATLVQPVGSPLSLECTVEGTSNPNLYWYRQAAGRGLQLLFYSVGIGQISSEVPQNLSASRPQDRQFILSSKKLLLSDSGFYLCAWSVTAITEAFFGQGTRLTVV.

This clone was recorded only once. A read error may produce the germline difference seen at one junction end. The CDR3 DNA reads as TGTGCTAGCAGCTTAGGTACCGGGCTGTACCAAGAGACCCAGTACTTC. This sequence encodes CASSLGTGLYQETQYF. The V call is TRBV7-7, the J call TRBJ2-5; D gene ambiguous. Germline V gene lookup returns CDR1 SSHAT and CDR2 FNYEAQ (reference sequence). The CDR3 loop spans 16 amino acids.

J is TRBJ2-5 and V is TRBV18; D unresolved. In germline, CDR1 is KGHSH, CDR2 LQKENI. V dropped 6 bases and J dropped 0 bases, with 8 bases sitting between them. The CDR3 runs to 13 residues. CDR3 bases: TGTGCCAGCTCTTCCTCGTACCAAGAGACCCAGTACTTC. Residues: CASSSSYQETQYF.

V usage is TRBV10-2 and J usage is TRBJ2-5, with a tentative D call TRBD1 (5 bases). Germline CDR1 WSHSY, CDR2 SAAADI. Trimming shortened V by 1 base and J by 2 bases, and 8 bases separated the two germline ends. This CDR3 has 14 amino acids. The CDR3 DNA reads TGCGCCAGCAGTGAGTGGGGCTTACAAGAGACCCAGTACTTC. Its translation is CASSEWGLQETQYF.

The rearrangement links TRBV6-6 to TRBJ2-5; D call uncertain. The V end was cut by 6 bases, the J end by 5 bases, with 10 bases between. CDR1 and CDR2 (germline): MNHNY, SVGAGI (reference sequence). The CDR3 length is 12 residues. This chain's CDR3 is CASSPRLETQYF. The CDR3 nucleotides read TGTGCCAGCAGCCCCAGGCTCGAGACCCAGTACTTC.

The sample holds one count of this clone. This chain connects TRBV4-2 to TRBJ2-7; 8 bases match TRBD2. Losses at the gene ends were 2 bases for V and 6 bases for J; bases not matched to a gene: 9. The CDR3 has 15 residues. Germline V CDR1 and CDR2: LGHNA, YNFKEQ. CDR3 loop: CASSQHGGDGLEQYF. DNA of the CDR3: TGTGCCAGCAGCCAACACGGGGGGGACGGCCTCGAGCAGTACTTC.

This chain uses TRBV2 with TRBJ2-2; possible D gene TRBD2, 5 bases. The CDR3 runs 14 residues. Trimming cost V 4 bases and J 6 bases, with 12 bases left between them. The germline gives CDR1 SNHLY, CDR2 FYNNEI. CDR3 loop: CASSAVGSAGELFF. The DNA of the CDR3 is TGTGCCAGCAGTGCGGTTGGGAGCGCCGGGGAGCTGTTTTTT.

The J gene is TRBJ2-7, the V gene TRBV25-1, with D perhaps TRBD1 (6 bases). Trimming removed 5 bases at V and 2 bases at J, with 10 bases between. This CDR3 has 13 residues. Looked up from germline, CDR1 is MGHDK and CDR2 is SYGVNS. The CDR3 DNA sequence: TGTGCCAGCAGTCCACAGGGACCCTACGAGCAGTACTTC. This codes for CASSPQGPYEQYF.

The chain couples TRBV29-1 to TRBJ2-1; TRBD2 agrees at 10 bases. This CDR3 contains 13 residues. The V gene's germline CDR1 is SQVTM and CDR2 ANQGSEA. The CDR3 region is CTFGLADYNEQFF. The CDR3 DNA is TGCACCTTCGGACTAGCGGACTACAATGAGCAGTTCTTC.

The chain links TRBV7-9 to TRBJ2-7; either TRBD1 or TRBD2 may supply D (6 bases each). Trimming left V 5 bases short and J 3 bases short, with 17 bases between. From germline, CDR1 is SEHNR and CDR2 FQNEAQ (reference sequence). The CDR3 extends over 15 amino acids. The CDR3 spells CASSAVGGGDYEQYF. CDR3 DNA: TGTGCCAGCAGCGCCGTCGGGGGCGGAGACTACGAGCAGTACTTC.

This chain joins TRBV5-8 and TRBJ2-7; D gene ambiguous. Trimming cost V 0 bases and J 5 bases, with 6 bases left between them. Germline CDR1 SGHTS, CDR2 YDEGEE. The CDR3 is 12 amino acids. In nucleotides, the CDR3 is TGTGCCAGCAGCTTGGGAACAAACGAGCAGTACTTC. This encodes CASSLGTNEQYF.

The genes are TRBV6-5 and TRBJ2-3; the D gene is possibly TRBD1 (6 bases). This CDR3 has 14 residues. V shed 2 bases and J shed 3 bases, with 9 bases lying between them. The V gene's germline CDR1 is MNHEY and CDR2 SVGAGI. DNA for the CDR3: TGTGCCAGCAGTTACGTTCAGGGGACAGATACGCAGTATTTT. Protein: CASSYVQGTDTQYF.

The table lists this clone with a count of one. This sequence joins TRBV7-4 and TRBJ2-1; D perhaps matches TRBD2 (5 bases). Trimming took off 8 bases at V and 4 bases at J, with 15 bases between the two ends. The CDR3 is 14 amino acids. The V gene's germline CDR1 is SGHVT and CDR2 SQSDAQ. CDR3 DNA sequence: TGTGCCAGCCGCCACTGTGGGAGTTACAATGAGCAGTTCTTC. Protein: CASRHCGSYNEQFF.

The gene calls are TRBV27 and TRBJ2-4; unclear D gene. This CDR3 contains 17 residues. V lost 3 bases and J 0 bases, leaving 15 bases between the germline ends. In germline, CDR1 is MNHEY, CDR2 SMNVEV (reference sequence). The CDR3 region has the DNA TGTGCCAGCAGTTTTGGCCAGCCCACCCTAGCCAAAAACATTCAGTACTTC. Residues: CASSFGQPTLAKNIQYF.

The chain employs TRBV7-8 and TRBJ1-3, with a possible D match to TRBD1 (6 bases). In germline, CDR1 is SGHVS, CDR2 FQNEAQ. The length of the CDR3 is 20 residues. The V end was cut by 0 bases, the J end by 2 bases, with 23 bases between. Here the CDR3 reads CASSLAMAPRTARTGNTIYF. In DNA, the CDR3 is TGTGCCAGCAGCTTAGCGATGGCCCCGCGGACAGCCCGTACTGGAAACACCATATATTTT.

The CDR3 sequence is CASSYSEGDQPQHF. The CDR3, as DNA: TGTGCCAGCAGTTACTCTGAGGGTGACCAGCCCCAGCATTTT. This chain connects TRBV6-5 to TRBJ1-5; D remains ambiguous. Trimming removed 0 bases from V and 7 bases from J, with 10 bases in between. The germline gives CDR1 MNHEY, CDR2 SVGAGI. The CDR3 consists of 14 residues.

The chain combines TRBV9 with TRBJ2-2; the match to TRBD2 covers 12 bases. The CDR3 runs to 17 residues. Germline loops: CDR1 SGDLS, CDR2 YYNGEE. Trimming removed 4 bases from V and 5 bases from J; junction bases left unmatched: 9. CDR3 DNA: TGTGCCAGCAGCCCCCGACTAGCGGGAGAGAGAACCGGGGAGCTGTTTTTT. It encodes CASSPRLAGERTGELFF.

V gene TRBV9 combines with J gene TRBJ2-1; D might be TRBD2 (6 bases). Deletions cut 0 bases from V and 8 bases from J, with 15 bases between. This CDR3 comprises 15 residues. CDR1 SGDLS and CDR2 YYNGEE come from the germline V gene. The CDR3 protein is CASSVGTTLRDEQFF. DNA for the CDR3: TGTGCCAGCAGCGTAGGGACTACCCTCAGGGATGAGCAGTTCTTC.